Below, 18 T cell receptor beta chains from the same sample are listed, as sequenced in a study of blood T cell repertoires in COVID-19 (dated by TCRdb to the early 2020s). The library was prepared using the immunoSEQ multiplex PCR assay. TCRdb took over this immuneACCESS table, retaining in-frame rearrangements with V and J assigned. Such tables are incomplete; in checked studies, under half of the missing clones stem from an unresolved V gene, and the remainder is unexplained. Counted in this sample were 350,000 to 400,000 clones; roughly nine tenths of them appeared once. The biggest ten clones account for about 0.78% of the sample. Sequenced input: PBMCs or T cells enriched from blood (not recorded which). These receptors all come from a woman aged 40 to 50 who had been exposed to COVID-19.

The V gene is TRBV2, the J gene TRBJ2-3; no clear D. CDR1 SNHLY and CDR2 FYNNEI come from the germline V gene. Trimming took 11 bases from V and 6 from J, leaving 15 bases between them. The CDR3 length is 12 residues. CDR3 amino acids: CAASLDSDTQYF. CDR3 nucleotides: TGTGCCGCCTCCCTCGACTCGGATACGCAGTATTTT.

V and J are TRBV5-5 and TRBJ1-1; 9 bases are a match to TRBD1. Losses at the gene ends were 4 bases for V and 0 bases for J; bases not matched to a gene: 16. CDR3 length: 19 residues. The germline CDR1 and CDR2 sequences are SGHKS and YYEKEE (reference sequence). Here the CDR3 reads CASSRRGQGLSPLNTEAFF. CDR3 nucleotides: TGTGCCAGCAGCAGAAGGGGACAGGGCTTGTCCCCACTGAACACTGAAGCTTTCTTT.

The chain employs TRBV10-1 and TRBJ2-7; TRBD1 aligns across 8 bases. Germline CDR1 reads WNHNN; CDR2 reads SYGVQD (reference sequence). CDR3 length: 17 residues. The ends lost 6 bases at V and 2 bases at J; junction bases unmatched: 15. CDR3 amino acids: CASSNRDRPPRAYEQYF. In nucleotides, the CDR3 is TGCGCCAGCAGCAACCGGGACAGGCCACCCCGCGCCTACGAGCAGTACTTC.

In DNA form, the CDR3 reads TGTGCCTGGAGTGGGGGAGCGAACCGGGGGAATGAAAAACTGTTTTTT. It encodes CAWSGGANRGNEKLFF. The rearrangement links TRBV30 to TRBJ1-4; possible D gene TRBD1, 5 bases. Between the trimmed V and J ends, which lost 1 base and 5 bases, there was a span of 17 bases. CDR1 is GTSNPN, CDR2 SVGIG, per germline (reference sequence). The CDR3 covers 16 residues.

V is TRBV24-1 and J is TRBJ1-1; 8 bases are shared with TRBD1. There are 13 residues in the CDR3. In germline, CDR1 is KGHDR, CDR2 SFDVKD. Unmatched junction bases numbered 6, after V lost 2 bases and J lost 11 bases. The CDR3 sequence: CATSDSITGGAFF. The CDR3 nucleotides are TGTGCCACCAGTGATTCCATTACAGGGGGTGCTTTCTTT.

This chain joins TRBV27 and TRBJ1-2, with 9 bases lining up with TRBD1. The CDR3 length is 14 residues. V lost 2 bases, J lost 4 bases, and 2 bases stayed unmatched. CDR1 is MNHEY, CDR2 SMNVEV, per germline (reference sequence). CDR3 loop: CASSLTGGAYGYTF. The CDR3 DNA sequence: TGTGCCAGCAGTTTAACAGGGGGCGCCTATGGCTACACCTTC.

The DNA of the CDR3 is TGTGCCACCAGGGACAGTACTAACTATGGCTACACCTTC. Amino acids: CATRDSTNYGYTF. The chain has TRBV24-1 and TRBJ1-2; TRBD1 might be the D (6 bases). The CDR3 loop spans 13 amino acids. Germline V gene sequence: CDR1 KGHDR, CDR2 SFDVKD. Trimming shortened V by 7 bases and J by 0 bases, and 8 bases separated the two germline ends.

This sequence joins TRBV6-8 and TRBJ2-7, with TRBD1 matching over 8 bases. V dropped 4 bases and J dropped 2; count of bases not matched to a gene: 13. Germline CDR1 reads MNHGY; CDR2 reads SAAAGT. CDR3 length equals 17 residues. The CDR3 DNA reads as TGTGCCAGCAGTTCAACCTTCCGGACAGGGCTCCCCTACGAGCAGTACTTC. As protein: CASSSTFRTGLPYEQYF.

The chain carries TRBV18 and TRBJ1-4; possibly TRBD1 for D (6 bases). This CDR3 has 15 amino acids. Per the germline V gene, CDR1 is KGHSH and CDR2 is LQKENI. V shed 0 bases and J shed 4 bases, with 9 bases lying between them. The CDR3 protein is CASSPPGQSNEKLFF. CDR3 sequence (DNA): TGTGCCAGCTCACCACCGGGACAAAGTAATGAAAAACTGTTTTTT.

This sequence joins TRBV5-4 and TRBJ2-3; D not certain. Deletions cut 1 base from V and 0 bases from J, with 6 bases between. Per the germline V gene, CDR1 is SGHNT and CDR2 is YYREEE (reference sequence). The CDR3 loop spans 14 amino acids. For the CDR3, the DNA is TGTGCCAGCAGCTTGCCTTATAGCACAGATACGCAGTATTTT. Encoded protein: CASSLPYSTDTQYF.

The J gene is TRBJ2-1, the V gene TRBV5-6; 7 bases are shared with TRBD1. Trimming cost V 2 bases and J 14 bases; bases outside gene matches: 10. Looked up from germline, CDR1 is SGHDT and CDR2 is YYEEEE. The CDR3 totals 13 residues. The DNA of the CDR3 is TGTGCCAGCAGCTTTGAGCTCTACGGGACAGAGTTCTTC. It codes for CASSFELYGTEFF. The full variable domain, with the rest looked up from reference TRBV5-6 and TRBJ2-1, is DAGVTQSPTHLIKTRGQQVTLRCSPKSGHDTVSWYQQALGQGPQFIFQYYEEEERQRGNFPDRFSGHQFPNYSSELNVNALLLGDSALYLCASSFELYGTEFFGPGTRLTVL.

The rearrangement joins TRBV7-2 to TRBJ1-2; 7 bases match TRBD1. Germline CDR1 SGHTA, CDR2 FQGNSA. The CDR3 totals 12 residues. With V trimmed by 9 bases and J by 7 bases, 8 bases remained unmatched. In DNA, the CDR3 is TGTGCCAGTAAAGGGGGCTTTGGTGGCTACACCTTC. Its translation is CASKGGFGGYTF.

This chain connects TRBV5-6 to TRBJ1-2; D gene unclear. The CDR3 is 14 residues long. Trimming took off 0 bases at V and 8 bases at J, with 14 bases between the two ends. CDR1 is SGHDT and CDR2 is YYEEEE in the germline V gene. The CDR3 nucleotides are TGTGCCAGCAGCTTGGCCCGAGGCATTGAGGGCTACACCTTC. It yields the protein CASSLARGIEGYTF.

The gene calls are TRBV5-1 and TRBJ1-4; a possible D gene is TRBD1 (5 bases). The V end lost 0 bases, the J end lost 8 bases, and 8 bases lay between the germline ends. The CDR3 runs to 13 residues. The germline V gene has CDR1 SGHRS and CDR2 YFSETQ. In DNA, the CDR3 is TGCGCCAGCAGCTTGGGCGGGGGGGAAAAACTGTTTTTT. Its translation: CASSLGGGEKLFF. Variable domain in full (rest from reference TRBV5-1 and TRBJ1-4): KAGVTQTPRYLIKTRGQQVTLSCSPISGHRSVSWYQQTPGQGLQFLFEYFSETQRNKGNFPGRFSGRQFSNSRSEMNVSTLELGDSALYLCASSLGGGEKLFFGSGTQLSVL.

This clone has just a few counts. The chain uses TRBV14 and TRBJ1-2; 12 bases map to TRBD1. There are 18 residues in the CDR3. The V segment lost 4 bases and the J segment 1 base; nucleotides outside the gene matches: 10. Germline CDR1 and CDR2: SGHDN and FVKESK. CDR3 in DNA: TGTGCCAGCAGCCGGGTGGGGACAGGGGGCGATCGTAACTATGGCTACACCTTC. This sequence encodes CASSRVGTGGDRNYGYTF. Using reference TRBV14 and TRBJ1-2 for the parts outside the CDR3, the full variable domain is EAGVTQFPSHSVIEKGQTVTLRCDPISGHDNLYWYRRVMGKEIKFLLHFVKESKQDESGMPNNRFLAERTGGTYSTLKVQPAELEDSGVYFCASSRVGTGGDRNYGYTFGSGTRLTVV.

The chain joins TRBV5-8 to TRBJ1-2; TRBD1 matches at 10 bases. The V segment lost 5 bases and the J segment 9 bases; nucleotides outside the gene matches: 7. The CDR3 runs to 13 residues. Germline values: CDR1 SGHTS, CDR2 YDEGEE. The CDR3 nucleotides read TGTGCCAGCAGACTGACAGGGGGCAGTAGCTACACCTTC. Translating gives CASRLTGGSSYTF.

The rearrangement uses TRBV7-8 and TRBJ1-1, with 7 bases identical to TRBD1. CDR3 length: 15 residues. Germline CDR1 and CDR2: SGHVS and FQNEAQ. The trim removed 3 bases at V and 5 bases at J, leaving 9 bases unmatched. The CDR3 sequence: CASSFTPDRSTEAFF. The CDR3 DNA is TGTGCCAGCAGCTTTACCCCGGACAGGTCGACTGAAGCTTTCTTT.

The chain couples TRBV11-3 to TRBJ2-7; 9 bases line up with TRBD1. V was pared by 7 bases and J by 5 bases, with 9 bases of the junction left unmatched. This CDR3 spans 14 amino acids. From germline, CDR1 is SGHNT and CDR2 YENEEA. The CDR3 region has the DNA TGTGCCAGCACCGGGGACAGGGAGATTGACGAGCAGTACTTC. Protein sequence: CASTGDREIDEQYF.